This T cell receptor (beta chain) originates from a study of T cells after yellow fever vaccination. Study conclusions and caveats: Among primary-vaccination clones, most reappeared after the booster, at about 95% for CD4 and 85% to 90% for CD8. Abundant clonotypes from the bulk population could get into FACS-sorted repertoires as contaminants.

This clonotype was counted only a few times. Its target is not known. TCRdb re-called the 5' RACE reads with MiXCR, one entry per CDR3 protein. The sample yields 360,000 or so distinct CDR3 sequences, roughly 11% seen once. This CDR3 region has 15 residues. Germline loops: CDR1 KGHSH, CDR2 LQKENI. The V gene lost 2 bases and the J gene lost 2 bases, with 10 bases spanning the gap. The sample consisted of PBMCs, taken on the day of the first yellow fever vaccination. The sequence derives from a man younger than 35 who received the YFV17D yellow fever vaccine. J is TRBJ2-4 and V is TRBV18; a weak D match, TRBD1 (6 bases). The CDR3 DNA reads TGTGCCAGCTCACCAATAACAGGGACCAAAAACATTCAGTACTTC. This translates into CASSPITGTKNIQYF.